Here is one TCR beta chain with its context. Which antigen it targets is not known. The record has no base qualities; no much larger clone is one base away. Each collaborating institution followed its own protocols to collect whole blood in K2EDTA tubes. For TCRbeta analysis, collaborator samples were shipped as frozen whole blood, as isolated PBMCs, or as DNA extracted from either sample type. The sample belongs to a study of blood T cell repertoires in COVID-19 (dated by TCRdb to 2018 to 2020). General notes on the study: Samples covering the acute and convalescent phases of COVID-19 were provided by collaborators in the United States, Italy and Spain. The material from the prospective study consisted of cDNA or gDNA derived from T cells, B-cell-depleted T cells, or PBMCs. The dataset comprised deeply sampled blood TCRbeta repertoires from subjects exposed to, actively infected with, or recovered from COVID-19. The repertoires were made available in a free public database intended to serve as a resource for research on the immune response to SARS-CoV-2. The samples were drawn from two sources: the first 160 participants of the ongoing ImmuneRACE study, and about 1,300 subjects contributed by 6 global collaborators. Nearly every sample came with metadata listing a de-identified subject ID, COVID-19 status, age in years and sex. Where HLA class I and class II types were available, the types were taken from metadata supplied by the sample provider, not from assay-based typing. Study-wide findings and limitations: How much clinical and demographic metadata was included differed by source and by participant, and the metadata was provided uncurated.

Trimming costs V 7 bases and J 2 bases, and their ends lie 6 bases apart. Reading from cysteine to phenylalanine, the CDR3 counts 11 amino acids. The only DNA kept is the CDR3, 33 bases in frame from the first base. TCRbeta CDR3 regions were amplified from genomic DNA by means of the immunoSEQ Assay, a bias-controlled multiplex PCR. For the original study's pipeline: The number of nucleated cells in each sample was estimated by amplification of reference gene primers within the assay. To quantify the absolute abundance of each unique TCRbeta CDR3 rearrangement, sequence reads were collapsed and filtered. For each sample, productive Simpson clonality was calculated as the square root of Simpson's diversity index over productive rearrangements. Drawn from immuneACCESS, this table holds only the in-frame rearrangements with V and J called that TCRdb kept. Clones are partly lost; checked studies trace under half to an unresolved V gene and leave the rest unexplained. V, J and clone size reflect that table, while D and trimming were determined from the DNA. The sample profile shows around 270,000 clones; roughly 91% of them were found once. Together, the top ten hold around 4.4% of the sample.

The V and J segments used are TRBV12-3 or TRBV12-4 and TRBJ2-7, with the D gene not clear enough to name. This sequence originates from a man aged 35 to 55 with acute or convalescent COVID-19. Sequencing was performed on peripheral blood. The CDR3 is CASTGAYEQYF. The nucleotide sequence reads TGTGCCAGCACTGGAGCCTACGAGCAGTACTTC.